The next 5 T cell receptor beta chains were all read from a single sample in a study of immune cell composition in non-small cell lung cancer (dated by TCRdb to 2016 to 2017). Libraries came from the immunoSEQ multiplex PCR assay. What TCRdb holds here is the immuneACCESS table cut down to in-frame rearrangements. Part of the clones is not present; checked against another copy, under half of the missing clones reflect an unresolved V gene, and the others are unexplained. The table for this sample lists about 9,000 clones; roughly 79% of them were counted only once. The ten largest clones represent about 9.5% of the sample. Sequencing was done on a sample of lung tumor tissue. All receptors derive from a human donor with non-small cell lung cancer.

The chain is built from TRBV9 and TRBJ1-4; possibly TRBD1 for D (5 bases). Germline V gene data show CDR1 as SGDLS and CDR2 as YYNGEE. The V end lost 2 bases, the J end lost 7 bases, and 18 bases lay between the germline ends. The CDR3 runs 16 residues. This chain's CDR3 is CASSVREGGGGEKLFF. The CDR3 bases are TGTGCCAGCAGCGTTCGAGAGGGTGGGGGTGGTGAAAAACTGTTTTTT.

DNA for the CDR3: TGTGCCAGCAGCGTATCCCCGGGGCCGACCTACGAGCAGTACTTC. It is translated as CASSVSPGPTYEQYF. The chain recombines TRBV5-6 with TRBJ2-7; either TRBD1 or TRBD2 may fit D (5 bases each). The V end was cut by 4 bases, the J end by 2 bases, with 16 bases between. CDR1 and CDR2 from the germline V gene are SGHDT and YYEEEE. This CDR3 spans 15 amino acids.

This clone was seen a handful of times. CDR3 in amino acids: CASSQAPDRPTYEQYF. The CDR3 coding sequence is TGCGCCAGCAGCCAAGCCCCGGACAGACCAACCTACGAGCAGTACTTC. V gene TRBV4-1 combines with J gene TRBJ2-7; weak D call: TRBD1 (6 bases). The CDR3 totals 16 residues. Germline V CDR1 and CDR2: MGHRA, YSYEKL. Trimming stripped 1 base from V and 2 bases from J, with 15 bases between.

The rearrangement links TRBV7-2 to TRBJ1-3; maybe TRBD1 (6 bases). The V gene's germline CDR1 is SGHTA and CDR2 FQGNSA. The V end was cut by 5 bases, the J end by 0 bases, with 11 bases between. This CDR3 has 15 amino acids. The CDR3 spells CASSPGGPSGNTIYF. CDR3 in DNA: TGTGCCAGCAGCCCCGGGGGCCCCTCTGGAAACACCATATATTTT.

This rearrangement joins TRBV28 to TRBJ1-6; 9 bases line up with TRBD1. The CDR3 sequence is 13 residues long. The V segment lost 6 bases and the J segment 9 bases; nucleotides outside the gene matches: 3. The germline V gene has CDR1 MDHEN and CDR2 SYDVKM. The CDR3 DNA reads as TGTGCCAGCAGGATGACAGGGGGTTCACCCCTCCACTTT. Its translation: CASRMTGGSPLHF. Combining the CDR3 with reference TRBV28 and TRBJ1-6 gives the whole variable domain DVKVTQSSRYLVKRTGEKVFLECVQDMDHENMFWYRQDPGLGLRLIYFSYDVKMKEKGDIPEGYSVSREKKERFSLILESASTNQTSMYLCASRMTGGSPLHFGNGTRLTVT.